A selection of T cell receptor beta chains follows, all from one sample in a study of response to subunit inactivated influenza vaccine. TCRdb independently ran MiXCR on the RT-PCR reads; one entry per CDR3 protein. The sample records about 520,000 distinct CDR3 sequences, approximately 11% being singletons. The starting material was PBMCs from blood, obtained more than 35 days after vaccination. All receptors come from a man in his fifties or sixties who received an inactivated influenza vaccine. Each CDR3 is given with its conserved first and last residue. A D gene is named only where the DNA matches it firmly. A clone size is listed for some rows: how often the clone was seen (once, few, many), or a class if it is expanded.

few TRBD1 TRBJ1-2 TRBV14 CASSHIHRDRDGYTF TGTGCCAGCAGCCACATACACCGGGACAGAGATGGCTACACCTTC
few . TRBJ2-2 TRBV7-2 CASSSISTVRLGELFF TGTGCCAGCAGTTCTATCTCGACTGTTCGACTCGGGGAGCTGTTTTTT
. TRBD2 TRBJ2-5 TRBV6-2/TRBV6-3 CASRTRLAGDTETQYF TGTGCCAGCAGGACCCGACTAGCGGGGGACACGGAGACCCAGTACTTC
few . TRBJ2-1 TRBV29-1 CSVEIGPSSYNEQFF TGCAGCGTTGAGATCGGCCCGAGCTCCTACAATGAGCAGTTCTTC
. TRBD1 TRBJ1-1 TRBV29-1 CSVVGQGSVAFF TGCAGCGTGGTAGGACAGGGAAGTGTAGCTTTCTTT
few . TRBJ2-7 TRBV20-1 CSASGAPYYEQYF TGCAGTGCCTCGGGAGCGCCGTACTACGAGCAGTACTTC
many TRBD1 TRBJ2-2 TRBV20-1 CSAFSGTGRNTGELFF TGCAGTGCTTTCTCGGGGACAGGGAGAAACACCGGGGAGCTGTTTTTT
many . TRBJ1-2 TRBV12-3/TRBV12-4 CASSLGGHDTEDYGYTF TGTGCCAGCAGTTTGGGGGGACATGATACCGAAGACTATGGCTACACCTTC
many . TRBJ2-2 TRBV7-9 CASSYSRSGELFF TGTGCCAGCTCCTACTCCAGGTCCGGGGAGCTGTTTTTT
. . TRBJ1-2 TRBV5-1 CASSQAQANYGYTF TGCGCCAGCAGCCAGGCCCAAGCTAACTATGGCTACACCTTC
many . TRBJ2-5 TRBV5-5 CASSLGTDIETQYF TGTGCCAGCAGCTTGGGGACAGATATAGAGACCCAGTACTTC
. TRBD2 TRBJ2-1 TRBV5-1 CASSRGGTPYNEQFF TGCGCCAGCAGCCGCGGGGGGACCCCCTACAATGAGCAGTTCTTC
many TRBD2 TRBJ2-1 TRBV11-1 CASSLVTSGSYNEQFF TGTGCCAGCAGCTTAGTCACTAGCGGGTCCTACAATGAGCAGTTCTTC
. TRBD1 TRBJ1-2 TRBV5-1 CAGTEGGTAYGYTF TGCGCCGGCACCGAAGGCGGGACAGCTTATGGCTACACCTTC
many . TRBJ2-5 TRBV12-3/TRBV12-4 CASRYRETQYF TGTGCCAGCAGGTACAGGGAGACCCAGTACTTC
few TRBD1 TRBJ1-1 TRBV12-3/TRBV12-4 CASSSTGGGRAFF TGTGCCAGCAGTTCTACAGGGGGCGGGAGAGCTTTCTTT
few . TRBJ2-3 TRBV7-9 CASSFPDPIVSTQYF TGTGCCAGCAGCTTCCCGGACCCAATTGTTTCGACGCAGTATTTT
many . TRBJ1-4 TRBV12-3/TRBV12-4 CASSSRTDFNEKLFF TGTGCCAGCAGCAGCCGGACAGACTTTAATGAAAAACTGTTTTTT
. . TRBJ2-2 TRBV7-9 CASSLEVGTGELFF TGTGCCAGCAGCTTAGAGGTCGGAACCGGGGAGCTGTTTTTT
few . TRBJ1-1 TRBV29-1 CSVGPGGGINTEAFF TGCAGCGTTGGGCCCGGCGGGGGGATTAACACTGAAGCTTTCTTT
few . TRBJ2-1 TRBV20-1 CSARDTGRVANNEQFF TGCAGTGCTAGAGACACCGGGCGGGTCGCGAACAATGAGCAGTTCTTC
few TRBD2 TRBJ2-1 TRBV9 CASSVQGRGGQFF TGTGCCAGCAGCGTACAAGGGCGGGGGGGGCAGTTCTTC
. . TRBJ2-1 TRBV5-8 CASSPWRSEQFF TGTGCCAGCAGCCCATGGCGTAGTGAGCAGTTCTTC
many TRBD1 TRBJ1-2 TRBV12-3/TRBV12-4 CASSWGQGGGYTF TGTGCCAGCAGTTGGGGACAGGGGGGTGGCTACACCTTC
. . TRBJ2-1 TRBV4-3 CASSQSRDLDNEQFF TGCGCCAGCAGCCAATCCCGGGACCTCGACAATGAGCAGTTCTTC
. . TRBJ2-5 TRBV6-2/TRBV6-3 CASSLIEETQYF TGTGCCAGCAGTCTGATAGAAGAGACCCAGTACTTC
. . TRBJ2-3 TRBV10-2 CASSDFLATDTQYF TGCGCCAGCAGTGACTTTCTAGCTACCGATACGCAGTATTTT
. . TRBJ1-2 TRBV7-2 CASSAATGAAYGYTF TGTGCCAGCAGCGCCGCGACTGGGGCAGCATATGGCTACACCTTC
. . TRBJ2-1 TRBV5-6 CASSFYLGYNEQFF TGTGCCAGCAGCTTCTATCTGGGCTACAATGAGCAGTTCTTC
. TRBD1 TRBJ2-5 TRBV20-1 CSASVTGYQETQYF TGCAGTGCTAGTGTGACAGGGTACCAAGAGACCCAGTACTTC
many TRBD1 TRBJ2-7 TRBV29-1 CSVKGQFAYEQYF TGCAGCGTGAAGGGACAGTTCGCATACGAGCAGTACTTC
few TRBD2 TRBJ2-2 TRBV6-1 CASTYAALAGGPNTGELFF TGTGCCAGCACCTATGCCGCACTAGCGGGGGGTCCGAACACCGGGGAGCTGTTTTTT
. . TRBJ1-2 TRBV5-6 CASSLADTSYGYTF TGTGCCAGCAGCTTGGCCGATACGTCCTATGGCTACACCTTC
. . TRBJ2-7 TRBV4-1 CASSHRTENYEQYF TGCGCCAGCAGCCACAGGACAGAGAACTACGAGCAGTACTTC
few TRBD2 TRBJ2-1 TRBV3-1 CASSHLAGGDHNEQFF TGTGCCAGCAGCCACCTAGCGGGAGGGGACCACAATGAGCAGTTCTTC
many . TRBJ2-3 TRBV29-1 CSAPTPGEADTQYF TGCAGCGCCCCAACCCCCGGGGAGGCAGATACGCAGTATTTT
few TRBD1 TRBJ1-2 TRBV12-3/TRBV12-4 CASTDLRQGAVGYTF TGTGCCAGCACAGACCTGAGACAGGGGGCGGTTGGCTACACCTTC
few TRBD1 TRBJ1-1 TRBV20-1 CSARDRNRGWDTEAFF TGCAGTGCTAGAGATCGAAACAGGGGGTGGGACACTGAAGCTTTCTTT
few TRBD2 TRBJ2-5 TRBV9 CASSGGAGGLGETQYF TGTGCCAGCAGCGGCGGAGCGGGAGGGCTTGGAGAGACCCAGTACTTC
. TRBD2 TRBJ2-1 TRBV27 CASAPRGAGGPHEQFF TGTGCCAGCGCCCCCCGAGGGGCGGGGGGGCCTCATGAGCAGTTCTTC
. . TRBJ1-1 TRBV4-2 CASSQEWSQTEAFF TGTGCCAGCAGCCAAGAATGGTCCCAAACTGAAGCTTTCTTT